Listed below are T cell receptor beta chains from one sample, sequenced in a study of blood T cell repertoires in COVID-19. The method was immunoSEQ multiplex PCR; TCRdb's version includes in-frame clones alone and lacks a portion of them. The sample lists over 200,000 clones; around 80% were seen once. Material: peripheral blood. Receptors originate from an elderly man with acute or convalescent COVID-19. Each CDR3 is given with its conserved first and last residue. A D gene is named only where the DNA matches it firmly. Some rows mark clone size as missing; the rest say once, few, many or name a class of expanded clone.

clone_size	j_call	d_call	v_call	cdr3_nt	cdr3_aa
few	TRBJ2-1	TRBD2	TRBV5-1	TGCGCCAGCAGCCCGCGGACTAGCGGGAACAATGAGCAGTTCTTC	CASSPRTSGNNEQFF
.	TRBJ1-6	.	TRBV5-6	TGTGCCAGCAGCTTGGACGGACAGATTAATTCACCCCTCCACTTT	CASSLDGQINSPLHF
.	TRBJ2-1	TRBD2	TRBV7-2	TGTGCCAGCAGTCCCGGGACTAGCGGCCTGAATGAGCAGTTCTTC	CASSPGTSGLNEQFF
once	TRBJ1-4	TRBD1	TRBV3-1/TRBV3-2	TGTGCCAGCAGGACAGGGGGCGACGAAAAACTGTTTTTT	CASRTGGDEKLFF
.	TRBJ1-5	TRBD1	TRBV5-1	TGCGCCAGCAGCCCGACAGGGGACAATCAGCCCCAGCATTTT	CASSPTGDNQPQHF
.	TRBJ1-4	.	TRBV5-1	TGCGCCAGCAGATCTGGGGAGAGATTTGAAAAACTGTTTTTT	CASRSGERFEKLFF
.	TRBJ2-2	TRBD2	TRBV11-1	TGTGCCAGCAGTAAAGCGGGGGGATCCACCGGGGAGCTGTTTTTT	CASSKAGGSTGELFF
.	TRBJ2-2	.	TRBV9	TGTGCCAGCAGCGTAGGAGGACTCCTGAACACCGGGGAGCTGTTTTTT	CASSVGGLLNTGELFF
once	TRBJ2-3	TRBD2	TRBV28	TGTGCCAGCTGCGGACTAGCGGTCCCTAGCACAGATACGCAGTATTTT	CASCGLAVPSTDTQYF
.	TRBJ2-7	TRBD2	TRBV7-9	TGTGCCAGCAGCCCCTGGGGCCGCGGGGGGGGCTTCAACGAGCAGTACTTC	CASSPWGRGGGFNEQYF
.	TRBJ1-5	TRBD1	TRBV19	TGTGCCAGTAGGACGGACAGGGCTAGCAATCAGCCCCAGCATTTT	CASRTDRASNQPQHF
.	TRBJ2-5	.	TRBV12-3/TRBV12-4	TGTGCCAGCAGCCCAGGAACCCCAAGTGACCAGTACTTC	CASSPGTPSDQYF
.	TRBJ1-1	.	TRBV27	TGTGCCAGCAGTATACCGGGTCTGAACACTGAAGCTTTCTTT	CASSIPGLNTEAFF
.	TRBJ2-1	TRBD2	TRBV6-2/TRBV6-3	TGTGCCAGCAGTTACTCGACGGGGGGCAATGAGCAGTTCTTC	CASSYSTGGNEQFF
.	TRBJ2-1	TRBD1	TRBV24-1	TGTGCCACCAGTGAAGTAACCGGGACAGGGGTTATCCATGAGCAGTTCTTC	CATSEVTGTGVIHEQFF
.	TRBJ1-3	TRBD1	TRBV18	TGTGCCAGCTCATCCGACAGGGTTCCTGGAAACACCATATATTTT	CASSSDRVPGNTIYF
few	TRBJ2-2	.	TRBV28	TGTGCCAGCAGGAGTGAGCCCACCGGGGAGCTGTTTTTT	CASRSEPTGELFF
once	TRBJ1-2	TRBD1	TRBV19	TGTGCCAGTAGTGGGGACAGGGATGGCGGCTACACCTTC	CASSGDRDGGYTF
.	TRBJ1-2	TRBD1	TRBV5-4	TGTGCCAGCAGCACTCAGGGGGAATTGGATGGCTACACCTTC	CASSTQGELDGYTF
.	TRBJ2-3	TRBD1	TRBV7-7	TGTGCTAGCAGCTCCGGGACAGGGGGGACAGATACGCAGTATTTT	CASSSGTGGTDTQYF
.	TRBJ2-3	.	TRBV20-1	TGCAGTGCTAGCGGAGATACGCAGTATTTT	CSASGDTQYF
.	TRBJ2-7	.	TRBV14	TGTGCCAGCAGCCAAGCGGGAAACTTC	CASSQAGNF
.	TRBJ1-1	.	TRBV3-1/TRBV3-2	TGTGCCAGCAGCCCCGGACTCTTAACTGAAGCTTTCTTT	CASSPGLLTEAFF
few	TRBJ2-3	TRBD2	TRBV5-1	TGCGCCAGCAGCTTGGTTCCTAGCGGGGGGCTCACAGATACGCAGTATTTT	CASSLVPSGGLTDTQYF
.	TRBJ2-7	.	TRBV10-2	TGCGCCAGCAGTGAGTCGATAGTTAGGGGGACCTACGAGCAGTACTTC	CASSESIVRGTYEQYF
once	TRBJ1-2	.	TRBV28	TGTGCCAGCAGTTTAGCAGGGGTTAACTATGGCTACACCTTC	CASSLAGVNYGYTF
.	TRBJ1-2	.	TRBV3-1/TRBV3-2	TGTGCCAGCAGCCCCCACCCAGGGGCTAACTATGGCTACACCTTC	CASSPHPGANYGYTF
.	TRBJ2-3	TRBD2	TRBV7-2	TGTGCCGGAGGGGTCGGCGGGGGGCCAGATACGCAGTATTTT	CAGGVGGGPDTQYF
few	TRBJ2-3	TRBD1	TRBV13	TGTGCCAGCAGCTTTCGGACAGGGGGCGCAGATACGCAGTATTTT	CASSFRTGGADTQYF
.	TRBJ1-1	.	TRBV11-3	TGTGCCAGCAGCAAAGGGGATTCACACACTGAAGCTTTCTTT	CASSKGDSHTEAFF
.	TRBJ2-7	.	TRBV30	TGTGCCTGGAGTGAAGGCGGGGACTCCTACGAGCAGTACTTC	CAWSEGGDSYEQYF
once	TRBJ2-2	.	TRBV28	TGTGCCAGCAGTTTATCCCTCGGTTCGACCGGGGAGCTGTTTTTT	CASSLSLGSTGELFF
.	TRBJ2-2	TRBD1	TRBV28	TGTGCCAGCAGTGGCGCCGGGACAGCTAGGAACCTAGGGGAGCTGTTTTTT	CASSGAGTARNLGELFF
few	TRBJ1-2	.	TRBV6-5	TGTGCCAGCAGAAGCCCCGGGTCTAACTATGGCTACACCTTC	CASRSPGSNYGYTF
.	TRBJ1-3	.	TRBV28	TGTGCCAGCAGTTTAAGCCGCTCTGGAAACACCATATATTTT	CASSLSRSGNTIYF
once	TRBJ1-5	.	TRBV7-9	TGTGCCAGCAGCTTAGGGGGGCTGGGTCAGCCCCAGCATTTT	CASSLGGLGQPQHF
.	TRBJ1-1	TRBD1	TRBV19	TGTGCCAGTACGCAGCCAGGGGGTGAAGCTTTCTTT	CASTQPGGEAFF
.	TRBJ2-1	TRBD2	TRBV20-1	TGCAGTGCTACTGAACTAGCGGGGGGGCCGGGTGAGCAGTTCTTC	CSATELAGGPGEQFF
.	TRBJ2-1	TRBD2	TRBV28	TGTGCCAGCAGTTTACTAGCGGGGGCCGGAAGTGAGCAGTTCTTC	CASSLLAGAGSEQFF
.	TRBJ2-2	.	TRBV7-3	TGTGCCAGCAGCCGTTCTAAGGGGACCGGGGAGCTGTTTTTT	CASSRSKGTGELFF
.	TRBJ2-2	TRBD2	TRBV14	TGTGCCAGCAGCCCCCCGGGGGGGCAATACACCGGGGAGCTGTTTTTT	CASSPPGGQYTGELFF
.	TRBJ1-2	TRBD1	TRBV19	TGTGCCAGTAGCCCCCGGGACAGGGAGCTGACGCGCTACACCTTC	CASSPRDRELTRYTF
few	TRBJ1-6	TRBD1	TRBV11-3	TGTGCCAGCAGCCTGGGACAGGGTAATTCACCCCTCCACTTT	CASSLGQGNSPLHF
.	TRBJ2-3	TRBD2	TRBV5-1	TGCGCCAGCAGCTCCGGACTAGCGGCCCGCACAGATACGCAGTATTTT	CASSSGLAARTDTQYF
.	TRBJ2-1	TRBD2	TRBV9	TGTGCCAGCAGCGTCGGGACTAGGGGGGACAATGAGCAGTTCTTC	CASSVGTRGDNEQFF
.	TRBJ1-4	.	TRBV27	TGTGCCAGCAGGACCCAGGGTAGCGAAAAACTGTTTTTT	CASRTQGSEKLFF
.	TRBJ2-5	.	TRBV18	TGTGCCAGCTCACCGTTGGGGGCAGGGGAGACCCAGTACTTC	CASSPLGAGETQYF
.	TRBJ1-6	TRBD1	TRBV7-3	TGTGCCAGCAGCTTAAAGGGGCAGGGGGCCTCACCCCTCCACTTT	CASSLKGQGASPLHF